There are many counts of the clone carrying this T cell receptor beta chain. Its antigen remains unidentified. Molecular barcoding with unique molecular identifiers was used for the TCRbeta library. TCRdb reanalysed the PCR reads using MiXCR and keeps one entry per CDR3 protein. This sample has about 580,000 distinct CDR3 sequences, with 20% to 25% found just once. The sample originates from a study of T-cell reconstitution after alpha-beta-depleted transplantation in children. Points from the study as a whole: Newly made T cells mostly supplied T-cell counts and diversity one year after transplant. The study reportedly traced alpha-beta T cells about two months after transplant to several hundred expanded graft clones. After transplant, high TCRbeta diversity at day 60 in some patients arose from surviving recipient T cells and thymic progenitors.

CDR1 is ENHRY, CDR2 SYGVKD, per germline. The CDR3 runs 13 residues. V gave up 6 bases and J gave up 2 bases, with 10 bases separating them. The receptor comes from a boy younger than two who had a stem cell transplant for acute myeloid leukemia, so the T cells may come from the graft donor. The sample consisted of PBMCs, mostly from graft donor cells, taken 360 days after TCRalphabeta/CD19-depleted stem cell transplant. This chain joins TRBV10-3 and TRBJ1-1; tentative D call: TRBD1 (5 bases). CDR3 sequence: CAISPGTNTEAFF. CDR3 DNA sequence: TGTGCCATCAGCCCGGGGACCAACACTGAAGCTTTCTTT.